This T cell receptor (beta chain) was observed in a study of CD8 T cells in Susac syndrome. Overall study results and limits: A relatively small number of individuals underwent TCR sequencing and HLA analysis.

V was clipped by 4 bases and J by 11 bases, with 8 bases between them. This CDR3 has 9 amino acids. In germline, CDR1 is SQVTM, CDR2 ANQGSEA. Sequencing of TCR beta, carried out with a high-throughput approach, was applied to CD8+ and CD4+ T cells from the blood. Regarding this clonotype: Its specificity is not known.

Random hexamers were used to reverse transcribe an amount of roughly 0.45 to 1 ug RNA. Multiplex PCR with immunoSEQ amplified the TCR beta CDR3 across 54 Vbeta and 13 Jbeta. MiXCR, run by TCRdb on the immunoSEQ multiplex PCR reads, gives a single entry per CDR3 protein. The sample includes more than 150,000 distinct CDR3 sequences, 95% to 96% of them seen just once. This sequence was found in a human donor with multiple sclerosis. The sequencing sample was made of CD8+ T cells from PBMCs. The chain has TRBV29-1 and TRBJ1-1, with D possibly TRBD1 on 6 matching bases. This CDR3 reads CSVAGEAFF. CDR3 nucleotide sequence: TGCAGCGTTGCAGGGGAGGCTTTCTTT.